Included here is one TCR beta chain sequence, with context. Trimming cost V 1 base and J 5 bases, with 9 bases left between them. The CDR3 is made up of 14 amino acids. These data originate in a study of identical twins. Template switching supplied a universal primer site; unique molecular identifiers were carried on the cDNA. Each CDR3 protein is one row after TCRdb ran MiXCR on the 5' RACE reads. The table shows approximately 670,000 distinct CDR3 sequences, with around 6.1% occurring only once. The specimen sequenced was naive T cells sorted from blood. The clonotype comes from a man aged 18 to 35 in good health. V is TRBV12-3 or TRBV12-4 and J is TRBJ2-1, with D maybe TRBD2 (5 bases). CDR3 DNA: TGTGCCAGCAGTTTAGAACTAGATGACAATGAGCAGTTCTTC. Its translation: CASSLELDDNEQFF.